What follows are 25 T cell receptor beta chains derived from one specimen sequenced in a study of tumor-infiltrating lymphocytes in primary liver carcinoma. TCR beta cDNA was reverse-transcribed from about 0.45 ug of total RNA. The reaction used a constant-region primer and ProtoScript II reverse transcriptase. ARM-PCR was slightly modified, and three nested multiplex PCR rounds with it gave rise to the TCR beta libraries. A C-beta reverse primer and TRBV1-TRBV30 forward primers served in each of the first two PCR rounds, at about 10 cycles apiece. TCRdb redid the calling of the multiplex PCR reads with MiXCR, one entry per CDR3 protein. This sample has about 120,000 distinct CDR3 sequences; nearly 70% occur once, and the top ten carry 8.1%. The approximately 20-31 mg bulk tissue piece was not sorted before simultaneous RNA and DNA extraction. The sequenced material came from tumor-adjacent normal liver tissue. The receptor source for this set is a woman aged 55-70 years with primary liver carcinoma and hepatitis B virus infection.

This sequence joins TRBV9 and TRBJ1-2, with D uncertain. The CDR3 is 16 amino acids. V was clipped by 0 bases and J by 4 bases, with 16 bases between them. CDR1 and CDR2 from the germline V gene are SGDLS and YYNGEE. CDR3 sequence reads: CASSVDPEGTAYGYTF. The CDR3 region has the DNA TGTGCCAGCAGCGTAGATCCCGAGGGTACTGCCTATGGCTACACCTTC.

Of note for this clonotype: At one boundary the junction diverges from the germline segment, which might be a read error. The chain is built from TRBV11-2 and TRBJ2-5; either TRBD1 or TRBD2 may supply D (5 bases each). This CDR3 region has 13 residues. Germline CDR1 and CDR2: SGHAT and FQNNGV. The CDR3 region is CASSVESKGTRYF. Written as DNA, the CDR3 is TGTGCCAGCAGCGTTGAATCCAAGGGGACCCGGTACTTC.

This clonotype was seen a few times. V and J are TRBV6-1 and TRBJ2-7; 10 bases match TRBD1. The CDR3 extends over 15 amino acids. The germline gives CDR1 MNHNS, CDR2 SASEGT. V shed 3 bases and J 4 bases; nucleotides not matched to a gene: 6. The CDR3 DNA follows: TGTGCCAGCAGTGACGGGACAGGGGTGCGATACGAGCAGTACTTC. It yields the protein CASSDGTGVRYEQYF.

This clonotype was recorded a few times. A much more abundant neighbour one base away suggests this may be a read error. V and J are TRBV6-1 and TRBJ2-7; D remains ambiguous. The CDR3 length is 11 residues. CDR1 MNHNS and CDR2 SASEGT come from the germline V gene. CDR3 in DNA: TGTGCCAACAGTGAATCTCGCGAGCAGTACTTC. It specifies CANSESREQYF.

In the case of this clonotype: This may arise from a read error, as a much more abundant clone is one base away. V gene TRBV5-4 combines with J gene TRBJ1-2; no definite D call. V was clipped by 0 bases and J by 4 bases, with 10 bases between them. This CDR3 spans 14 amino acids. Germline V CDR1 and CDR2: SGHNT, YYREEE (reference sequence). The CDR3: CASSLVAGPYGYTF. In DNA, the CDR3 is TGTGCCAGCAGCTTGGTTGCGGGTCCCTATGGCTACACCTTC.

With respect to this clonotype: A much larger clonotype is one base distant, so this may be a read error. The J gene is TRBJ1-3, the V gene TRBV11-2, with TRBD1 as a possible D gene (5 bases). This CDR3 comprises 16 residues. From germline, CDR1 is SGHAT and CDR2 FQNNGV. In DNA form, the CDR3 reads TGTGCCAGCAGCGCCGCGGGACGACTCTCTGGAAACTCCATATATTTT. It specifies CASSAAGRLSGNSIYF.

Only one count was recorded for this clonotype. At one of its ends the junction is not consistent with the germline gene, which may arise from a read error. The chain employs TRBV6-1 and TRBJ2-1, with D perhaps matching TRBD2 (6 bases). The CDR3 spans 16 residues. Germline V gene data show CDR1 as MNHNS and CDR2 as SASEGT. The CDR3 nucleotides read TGTGCCAGCAGTGGTAAACTAGCTCTCTCCTGCAATGGGCAGTTCTTC. This codes for CASSGKLALSCNGQFF.

This clonotype has a handful of counts. Sequence at one end of the junction differs from germline and may be a read error. V usage is TRBV6-5 and J usage is TRBJ2-1, with unresolved D. CDR3 length: 15 residues. CDR1 and CDR2 (germline): MNHEY, SVGAGI. CDR3 coding DNA: TGTGCCGGCAGTTACTCGAGGACGGCTTACAGTGAGCAGTTCTTC. As protein: CAGSYSRTAYSEQFF.

The chain uses TRBV6-5 and TRBJ1-1; 9 positions match TRBD1. The V gene's germline CDR1 is MNHEY and CDR2 SVGAGI. V dropped 5 bases and J dropped 13; count of bases not matched to a gene: 11. CDR3 length: 13 amino acids. CDR3 DNA sequence: TGTGCCAGCAGTAAAAACAGGGGGCGTAAAGTTTTCTTT. Translating gives CASSKNRGRKVFF.

The chain combines TRBV20-1 with TRBJ1-6; D ambiguous. This CDR3 is 12 amino acids long. Germline V gives CDR1 DFQATT, CDR2 SNEGSKA (reference sequence). Trimming left V 3 bases short and J 8 bases short, with 8 bases between. Here the CDR3 DNA reads TGCAGTGCTAGCCTAGGAGATTCACCCCTCCACTTT. Its translation is CSASLGDSPLHF.

In the case of this clonotype: Relative to the germline gene, one junction end is altered; a read error may explain this. The chain combines TRBV11-2 with TRBJ2-2; D gene ambiguous. From germline, CDR1 is SGHAT and CDR2 FQNNGV. The CDR3 has 16 amino acids. CDR3 residues: CANSDGRNTNTGELFF. Here the CDR3 DNA reads TGCGCCAACAGTGACGGACGCAACACGAACACCGGGGAGCTGTTTTTT. The full variable domain, in which reference TRBV11-2 and TRBJ2-2 provide the parts outside the CDR3, is EAGVAQSPRYKIIEKRQSVAFWCNPISGHATLYWYQQILGQGPKLLIQFQNNGVVDDSQLPKDRFSAERLKGVDSTLKIQPAKLEDSAVYLCANSDGRNTNTGELFFGEGSRLTVL.

The V and J genes are TRBV7-9 and TRBJ1-5; 7 nucleotides match TRBD1. V was pared by 10 bases and J by 6 bases, with 9 bases of the junction left unmatched. The CDR3 runs to 13 residues. Germline V lookup: CDR1 SEHNR, CDR2 FQNEAQ (reference sequence). CDR3 nucleotides: TGTGCCAACAGGCTCGACAGGGCTCAGCCCCAGCATTTT. Amino acid sequence: CANRLDRAQPQHF.

This chain uses TRBV20-1 with TRBJ2-2; TRBD2 matches at 7 bases. The CDR3 spans 13 residues. V shed 6 bases, J shed 4 bases, and the junction held 5 bases outside the gene matches. Germline CDR1 reads DFQATT; CDR2 reads SNEGSKA (reference sequence). CDR3 sequence (DNA): TGCAGTGCCGCACGGGAGGTCACCGGGGAGCTGTTTTTT. Residues: CSAAREVTGELFF.

This clonotype has a count of ten or more. The chain joins TRBV10-3 to TRBJ1-1; D is perhaps TRBD1 (5 bases). The V end lost 3 bases, the J end lost 11 bases, and 16 bases lay between the germline ends. This CDR3 comprises 13 residues. From germline, CDR1 is ENHRY and CDR2 SYGVKD. The CDR3: CAISERTGTAAFF. CDR3 bases: TGTGCCATCAGTGAAAGGACGGGGACGGCTGCTTTCTTT.

This clonotype was observed a single time. Without the conserved terminal phenylalanine or tryptophan, this CDR3 likely stems from a read error. V is TRBV30 and J is TRBJ1-5; D unresolved. Trimming removed 5 bases from V and 1 base from J, with 12 bases in between. The CDR3 runs 14 residues. CDR1 GTSNPN and CDR2 SVGIG come from the germline V gene (reference sequence). The CDR3 loop reads CAWRAAGSNQPQHL. CDR3 nucleotides: TGTGCCTGGCGAGCTGCGGGGAGCAATCAGCCCCAGCATCTT.

Comments on this clonotype: A much more abundant neighbour one base away suggests this may be a read error. The CDR3 DNA is TGTGCCAGAAGCCCGAGACGCAAGTTGAACACTGAAGCTTTCTTT. It translates to CARSPRRKLNTEAFF. The gene calls are TRBV5-3 and TRBJ1-1; D unclear. TRBV5-3 is placed among ORFs of uncertain function. The CDR3 runs 15 residues. Trimming removed 4 bases from V and 0 bases from J, with 13 bases in between.

Notes on this clonotype: This may arise from a read error, as a much more abundant clone is one base away. This chain joins TRBV28 and TRBJ1-5; D gene ambiguous. Germline CDR1 and CDR2: MDHEN and SYDVKM. Deletions cut 2 bases from V and 6 bases from J, with 8 bases between. This CDR3 has 13 amino acids. The CDR3 DNA sequence: TGTGCCAGCAGTTTACAGGCAGGTCAGCCCCAGCATTTT. Translating it yields CASSLQAGQPQHF.

Concerning this clonotype: A read error is possible here, since a much larger clone lies one base away. The gene calls are TRBV11-1 and TRBJ2-7; no clear D gene. Germline lookup yields CDR1 SGHAT and CDR2 FQDESV (reference sequence). The CDR3 spans 13 residues. For the CDR3, the DNA is TGTGCCAGCAGGGGGAAGCGATCCTTCGAGCAGTACTTC. It translates to CASRGKRSFEQYF.

In this sample, this clonotype turned up a few times. The CDR3 does not close with the conserved phenylalanine or tryptophan, likely indicating a read error. CDR3 coding DNA: TGTGCCAGTAGTTTCGGGACTGTATCCTACGAGCAGTACTTA. Translating it yields CASSFGTVSYEQYL. J is TRBJ2-7 and V is TRBV19, with D perhaps TRBD2 (6 bases). Germline CDR1 is LNHDA and CDR2 is SQIVND (reference sequence). Trimming took off 5 bases at V and 1 base at J, with 12 bases between the two ends. The CDR3 runs 14 residues.

Regarding this clonotype: One junction end disagrees with the germline gene, perhaps due to a read error. V usage is TRBV14 and J usage is TRBJ2-2; D perhaps matches TRBD2 (5 bases). The CDR3 extends over 19 amino acids. Germline loops: CDR1 SGHDN, CDR2 FVKESK. Here the CDR3 DNA reads TGTGCCAGCAGCCAAGACCACCGACGGGTGGCGCAGAACACCGGGGAGCGGTTTTTT. Its translation: CASSQDHRRVAQNTGERFF.

A word on this clonotype: Given a much more abundant clone one base away, this may be a read error. This rearrangement joins TRBV7-9 to TRBJ2-7, with D tentatively TRBD2 (6 bases). The V end lost 8 bases, the J end lost 2 bases, and 16 bases lay between the germline ends. This CDR3 contains 14 residues. CDR1 is SEHNR, CDR2 FQNEAQ, per germline (reference sequence). The CDR3 loop reads CASCSPEGPYEQYF. In DNA form, the CDR3 reads TGTGCCAGCTGCTCACCGGAGGGCCCCTACGAGCAGTACTTC. Using reference TRBV7-9 and TRBJ2-7 for the parts outside the CDR3, the full variable domain is DTGVSQNPRHKITKRGQNVTFRCDPISEHNRLYWYRQTLGQGPEFLTYFQNEAQLEKSRLLSDRFSAERPKGSFSTLEIQRTEQGDSAMYLCASCSPEGPYEQYFGPGTRLTVT.

Remarks on this clonotype: Germline is not matched at one junction end, which may reflect a read error. This chain uses TRBV11-2 with TRBJ2-5; 9 nucleotides match TRBD2. CDR3 size: 17 residues. The germline V gene encodes CDR1 SGHAT and CDR2 FQNNGV. CDR3 sequence: CARSSLAGWSLGKIQYF. CDR3 nucleotide sequence: TGTGCCAGAAGCTCCCTAGCGGGATGGAGTTTGGGCAAGATCCAGTACTTC.

On this clonotype: One end of the junction does not line up with germline, which may come from a read error. V is TRBV14 and J is TRBJ2-1; tentative D call: TRBD2 (6 bases). The CDR3 is 18 residues long. The germline V gene encodes CDR1 SGHDN and CDR2 FVKESK. The CDR3 region has the DNA TGTGCCAGCAGCCAAGCCACAATGCGGGACCTATCCTACAATGAGCAGTTCTTT. Protein: CASSQATMRDLSYNEQFF.

This clonotype was seen only once. V usage is TRBV7-9 and J usage is TRBJ2-6; D gene ambiguous. This CDR3 has 18 amino acids. Trimming pared 4 bases from V and 4 bases from J, leaving 20 bases between. Germline CDR1 is SEHNR and CDR2 is FQNEAQ (reference sequence). The DNA for the CDR3 is TGTGCCAGCAGCTCCCTTGATCGAGTAGGGTACGGGGCCAACGTCCTGACTTTC. It translates to CASSSLDRVGYGANVLTF.

A remark on this clonotype: This clone may be a read error of a much larger clone one base away. The chain links TRBV7-8 to TRBJ2-7; D is possibly TRBD1 (5 bases). This CDR3 region has 12 residues. Germline V gene sequence: CDR1 SGHVS, CDR2 FQNEAQ. Deletions cut 5 bases from V and 0 bases from J, with 5 bases between. The CDR3 reads CASSQGSYEQYF. The CDR3 DNA sequence: TGTGCCAGCAGCCAGGGCTCCTACGAGCAGTACTTC.